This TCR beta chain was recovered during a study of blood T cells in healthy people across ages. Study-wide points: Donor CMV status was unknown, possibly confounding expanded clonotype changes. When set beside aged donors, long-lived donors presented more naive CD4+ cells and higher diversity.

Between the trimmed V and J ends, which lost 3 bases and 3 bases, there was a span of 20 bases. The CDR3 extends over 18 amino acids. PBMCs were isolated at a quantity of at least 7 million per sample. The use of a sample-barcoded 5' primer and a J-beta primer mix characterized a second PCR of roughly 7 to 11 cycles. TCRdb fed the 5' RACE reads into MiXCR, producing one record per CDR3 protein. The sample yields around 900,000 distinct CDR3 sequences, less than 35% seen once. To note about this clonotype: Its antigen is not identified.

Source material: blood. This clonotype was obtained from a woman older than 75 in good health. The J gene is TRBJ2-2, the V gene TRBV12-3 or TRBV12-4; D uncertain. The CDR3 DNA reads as TGTGCCAGCAGTTTTGTTGGAGTGGTAGGCGACGACACCGGGGAGCTGTTTTTT. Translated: CASSFVGVVGDDTGELFF.